This T cell receptor (beta chain) was observed in a study of identical twins. General study findings and limits: The study found that models underestimated out-of-frame TCR alpha sharing in monozygotic twins.

In TCRdb, the 5' RACE reads were re-called with MiXCR into one record per CDR3 protein. The sample shows about 530,000 distinct CDR3 sequences, about 15% of them seen only once. The donors were all healthy and Caucasian. Turning to this clonotype: No antigen is known for it.

These data were also filed under a second study, of yellow fever vaccine responses in identical twins.

The sequence was collected from a woman under 30 in good health. The specimen was CD4+ T cells sorted from blood.

CDR3 in amino acids: CASSYSGISLGKNIQYF. As DNA, the CDR3 is TGTGCCAGCAGTTATAGCGGGATTAGTTTGGGCAAAAACATTCAGTACTTC. The chain recombines TRBV6-5 with TRBJ2-4, with TRBD2 identical over 8 bases. Germline-derived CDR1 and CDR2 are MNHEY and SVGAGI. CDR3 length: 17 amino acids. The V and J ends lost 3 bases and 3 bases, in that order; junction bases with no gene match: 10.